The clone carrying this TCR beta chain occurred once. The protocol was immunoSEQ multiplex PCR, while the TCRdb copy is restricted to in-frame clones and leaves out a portion. In the table there are 250,000 or so clones, approximately 85% of which are singletons. This study enrolled people aged 18 to 89 from about two dozen US geographic areas. These data belong to a study of blood T cell repertoires in COVID-19. Whole-study context: The cDNA or gDNA used as material had been derived from T cells, B-cell-depleted T cells, or PBMCs.

Material for sequencing was PBMCs or T cells enriched from blood (not recorded which). The source is a woman between 50 and 59 years old who had been exposed to COVID-19.

The CDR3 DNA follows: TGTGCCAGCAGTGAACTGGGTGGAGGTAAAGCCTACAATGAGCAGTTCTTC. It encodes CASSELGGGKAYNEQFF. This chain connects TRBV2 to TRBJ2-1, with TRBD2 as a possible D gene (5 bases). Germline-derived CDR1 and CDR2 are SNHLY and FYNNEI. This CDR3 is 17 amino acids long. Trimming pared 2 bases from V and 2 bases from J, leaving 16 bases between.